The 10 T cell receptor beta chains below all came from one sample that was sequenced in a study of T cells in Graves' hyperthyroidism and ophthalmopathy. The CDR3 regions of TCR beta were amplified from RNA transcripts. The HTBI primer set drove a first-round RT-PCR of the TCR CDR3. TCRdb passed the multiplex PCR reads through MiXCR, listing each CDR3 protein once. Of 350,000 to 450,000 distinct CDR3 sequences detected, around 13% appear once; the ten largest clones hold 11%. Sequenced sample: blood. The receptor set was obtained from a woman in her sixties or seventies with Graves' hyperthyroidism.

The CDR3 loop is CASTGTGGSNQPQHF. The CDR3 DNA reads TGTGCCAGCACCGGGACAGGGGGTAGCAATCAGCCCCAGCATTTT. The chain links TRBV2 to TRBJ1-5; TRBD1 agrees at 11 bases. J gave up 0 bases and V 7 bases, and 2 bases lay outside the gene matches. The CDR3 is 15 amino acids. Germline V gives CDR1 SNHLY, CDR2 FYNNEI.

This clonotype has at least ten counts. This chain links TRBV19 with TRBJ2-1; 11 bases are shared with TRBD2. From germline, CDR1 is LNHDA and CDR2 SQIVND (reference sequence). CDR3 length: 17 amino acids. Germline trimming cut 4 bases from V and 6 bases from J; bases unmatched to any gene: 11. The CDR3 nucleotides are TGTGCCAGTAGTACTGAGCGTGGGACTAGCGGATCCAATGAGCAGTTCTTC. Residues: CASSTERGTSGSNEQFF.

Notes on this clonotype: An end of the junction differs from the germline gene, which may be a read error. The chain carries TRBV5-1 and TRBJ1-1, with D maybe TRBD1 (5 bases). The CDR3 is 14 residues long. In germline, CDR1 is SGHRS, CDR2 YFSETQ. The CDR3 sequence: CASSSPDKNTEAFF. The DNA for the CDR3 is TGTGCCAGCAGCTCTCCGGACAAGAACACTGAAGCTTTCTTT.

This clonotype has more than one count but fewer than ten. The CDR3 region is CSATAGGDTQYF. DNA for the CDR3: TGCAGTGCTACGGCAGGGGGAGATACGCAGTATTTT. This rearrangement joins TRBV20-1 to TRBJ2-3, with 7 bases matching TRBD1. This CDR3 region has 12 residues. Germline CDR1 is DFQATT and CDR2 is SNEGSKA (reference sequence). V lost 4 bases to trimming and J lost 5 bases; unmatched junction nucleotides: 3.

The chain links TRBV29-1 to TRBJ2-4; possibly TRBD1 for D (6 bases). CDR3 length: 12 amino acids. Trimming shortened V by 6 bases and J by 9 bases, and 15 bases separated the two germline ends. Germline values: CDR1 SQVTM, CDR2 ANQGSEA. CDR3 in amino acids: CSVDSLGGIQYF. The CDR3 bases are TGCAGCGTAGACAGCTTAGGGGGCATTCAGTACTTC.

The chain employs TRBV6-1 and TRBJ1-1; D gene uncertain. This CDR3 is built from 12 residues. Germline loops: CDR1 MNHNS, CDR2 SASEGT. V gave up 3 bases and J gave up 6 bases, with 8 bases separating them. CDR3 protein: CASSDRLSEAFF. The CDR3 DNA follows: TGTGCCAGCAGTGATCGTCTTTCTGAAGCTTTCTTT.

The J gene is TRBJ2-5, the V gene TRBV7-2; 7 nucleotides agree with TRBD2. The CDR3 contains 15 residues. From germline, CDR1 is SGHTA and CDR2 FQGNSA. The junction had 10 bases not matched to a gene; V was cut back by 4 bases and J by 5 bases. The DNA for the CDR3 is TGTGCCAGCAGCTGGGGGGGGGGGGGAAGGGAGACCCAGTACTTC. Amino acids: CASSWGGGGRETQYF. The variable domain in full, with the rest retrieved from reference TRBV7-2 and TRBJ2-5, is GAGVSQSPSNKVTEKGKDVELRCDPISGHTALYWYRQSLGQGLEFLIYFQGNSAPDKSGLPSDRFSAERTGGSVSTLTIQRTQQEDSAVYLCASSWGGGGRETQYFGPGTRLLVL.

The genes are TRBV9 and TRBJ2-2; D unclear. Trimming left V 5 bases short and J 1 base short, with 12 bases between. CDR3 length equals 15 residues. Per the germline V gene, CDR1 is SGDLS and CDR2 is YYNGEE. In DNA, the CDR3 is TGTGCCAGCAGTCAAACGAGACAGAACACCGGGGAGCTGTTTTTT. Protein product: CASSQTRQNTGELFF. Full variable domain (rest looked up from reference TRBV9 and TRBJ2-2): DSGVTQTPKHLITATGQRVTLRCSPRSGDLSVYWYQQSLDQGLQFLIQYYNGEERAKGNILERFSAQQFPDLHSELNLSSLELGDSALYFCASSQTRQNTGELFFGEGSRLTVL.

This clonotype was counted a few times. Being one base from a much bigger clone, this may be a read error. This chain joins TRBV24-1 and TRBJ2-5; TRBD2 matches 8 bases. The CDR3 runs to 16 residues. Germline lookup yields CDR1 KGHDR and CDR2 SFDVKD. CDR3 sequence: CATSDSSGGPRESQYF. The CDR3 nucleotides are TGTGCCACCAGTGATTCATCGGGAGGGCCAAGAGAGTCCCAGTACTTC.

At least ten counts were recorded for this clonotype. The CDR3 protein is CASSPTGGGSGETQYF. CDR3 DNA: TGTGCCAGCAGCCCGACAGGGGGAGGGTCGGGGGAGACCCAGTACTTC. This rearrangement joins TRBV7-3 to TRBJ2-5, with 9 bases matching TRBD1. Unmatched junction bases numbered 12, after V lost 5 bases and J lost 5 bases. The CDR3 spans 16 residues. Germline V gene sequence: CDR1 SGHTA, CDR2 FQGTGA. The variable domain in full, with the rest retrieved from reference TRBV7-3 and TRBJ2-5, is GAGVSQTPSNKVTEKGKYVELRCDPISGHTALYWYRQSLGQGPEFLIYFQGTGAADDSGLPNDRFFAVRPEGSVSTLKIQRTERGDSAVYLCASSPTGGGSGETQYFGPGTRLLVL.